A selection of T cell receptor beta chains follows, all from one sample in a study of T cell responses to AZD1222 COVID-19 vaccine. Method: immunoSEQ multiplex PCR; TCRdb's copy keeps in-frame clones and lacks some. The sample consists of 100,000 to 150,000 clones, around 86% of them appearing once. Specimen: peripheral blood, collected on day 0 of AZD1222 vaccination. The receptors shown here come from an adult in good health. The CDR3 runs from the conserved cysteine through the conserved F or W. A D gene is named only where the DNA matches it firmly. Rows may omit the clone size; those that give it use once, few, many or a size class.

clone size,D gene,J gene,V gene,CDR3 DNA,CDR3 protein
.,TRBD1,TRBJ1-1,TRBV6-5,TGTGCCAGCAGCGACAGGGTGAACACTGAAGCTTTCTTT,CASSDRVNTEAFF
.,.,TRBJ1-5,TRBV21-1,TGTGCCAGCAGCAAAGGAAAACCTAGGTCGCGGGACAGGGACGTAGGACCCCAGCATTTT,CASSKGKPRSRDRDVGPQHF
.,TRBD1,TRBJ2-7,TRBV7-2,TGTGCCAGCAGTCGGACAGGGTTTCTCTACGAGCAGTACTTC,CASSRTGFLYEQYF
.,.,TRBJ2-1,TRBV7-2,TGTGCCAGCAGCTACCCCGCGGGCCGATACAATGAGCAGTTCTTC,CASSYPAGRYNEQFF
.,.,TRBJ1-4,TRBV7-9,TGTGCCAGCAGCCCGGGAGGGGGTAGCGAAAAACTGTTTTTT,CASSPGGGSEKLFF
.,TRBD2,TRBJ2-1,TRBV2,TGTGCCAGCAGGGGCGGGGGGGCCTACAATGAGCAGTTCTTC,CASRGGGAYNEQFF
.,.,TRBJ2-1,TRBV10-3,TGTGCCATCAGTGCTGCCCAAGGGGTCCACAATGAGCAGTTCTTC,CAISAAQGVHNEQFF
.,.,TRBJ2-7,TRBV24-1,TGTGCCACCTCCGAAGGCGGACGGGCCTACGAGCAGTACTTC,CATSEGGRAYEQYF
.,.,TRBJ2-7,TRBV7-6,TGTGCCAGCCTCGCGGTTAACGAGCAGTACTTC,CASLAVNEQYF
.,.,TRBJ1-2,TRBV5-1,TGCGCCAGCAGCCCTCAACCGGGGGAGGCGTATGGCTACACCTTC,CASSPQPGEAYGYTF
few,.,TRBJ1-1,TRBV28,TGTGCCAGCACCCAGGGTGGGGCGGACACTGAAGCTTTCTTT,CASTQGGADTEAFF
.,.,TRBJ2-5,TRBV4-2,TGTGCCAGCAGCCAAGAAAAGACCCAGTACTTC,CASSQEKTQYF
.,.,TRBJ1-1,TRBV9,TGTGCCAGCAGCGTCACAGGGTTGAACACTGAAGCTTTCTTT,CASSVTGLNTEAFF
.,TRBD1,TRBJ1-6,TRBV6-5,TGTGCCAGCGTCCCGGACAGGGTATCACCCCTCCACTTT,CASVPDRVSPLHF
once,.,TRBJ2-3,TRBV6-2/TRBV6-3,TGTGCCAGCAGTTCGCGGGGAGGTAGCACAGATACGCAGTATTTT,CASSSRGGSTDTQYF
.,.,TRBJ2-4,TRBV7-9,TGTGCCAGCGCTATGGCCAAAAACATTCAGTACTTC,CASAMAKNIQYF
.,TRBD1,TRBJ1-2,TRBV28,TGTGCCAGCAGTCTTACGACAGGGCAAGGCTACACCTTC,CASSLTTGQGYTF
.,TRBD2,TRBJ2-5,TRBV28,TGTGCCAGCGGCACCCCAGGGAGGGTAGGGGAGACCCAGTACTTC,CASGTPGRVGETQYF
.,TRBD1,TRBJ1-5,TRBV12-3/TRBV12-4,TGTGCCAGCAGTTTGACAGGGTTCCAGCCCCAGCATTTT,CASSLTGFQPQHF
.,.,TRBJ1-5,TRBV6-5,TGTGCCAGCAACCCATCCGGGACCCTAGCGCAGCCCCAGCATTTT,CASNPSGTLAQPQHF
.,.,TRBJ1-2,TRBV27,TGTGCCAGCAGTTTATCCACCTCCCAAACGTCTCGCGGAGGCTACACCTTC,CASSLSTSQTSRGGYTF
.,TRBD2,TRBJ2-2,TRBV7-2,TGTGCCAGCAGCCGGAGCGGGGGGGCAGGCACCGGGGAGCTGTTTTTT,CASSRSGGAGTGELFF
.,.,TRBJ1-1,TRBV9,TGTGCCAGCAGCGTGGGGGACACTGAAGCTTTCTTT,CASSVGDTEAFF
.,.,TRBJ2-7,TRBV5-1,TGCGCCAGCAGCTTGGAGGTCTCCGGCGGTTACTCCTACGAGCAGTACTTC,CASSLEVSGGYSYEQYF
.,.,TRBJ1-1,TRBV10-2,TGCGCCAGTTACAAGAACCCTAACACTGAAGCTTTCTTT,CASYKNPNTEAFF
.,.,TRBJ1-2,TRBV20-1,TGCAGTGTACTGTATGGCTACACCTTC,CSVLYGYTF
.,.,TRBJ1-2,TRBV12-3/TRBV12-4,TGTGCCAGCAACACTGGCTCCCAAAGCACCTTC,CASNTGSQSTF
.,TRBD2,TRBJ2-5,TRBV5-4,TGTGCCAGCAGGGAGGCGGGGGGGCGCCGAGAGACCCAGTACTTC,CASREAGGRRETQYF
.,.,TRBJ1-6,TRBV27,TGTGCCAGCAGTCCCGAGGGCAATTCACCCCTCCACTTT,CASSPEGNSPLHF
.,TRBD1,TRBJ1-4,TRBV30,TGTGCGGTACAGGGGGGAGGTGAAAAACTGTTTTTT,CAVQGGGEKLFF
.,.,TRBJ1-1,TRBV5-1,TGCGCCAGCAGCTTGTTAGGGAACACTGAAGCTTTCTTT,CASSLLGNTEAFF
.,.,TRBJ1-5,TRBV9,TGTGCCAGCAGCTCCGGGGGGGCCGGCAATCAGCCCCAGCATTTT,CASSSGGAGNQPQHF
few,.,TRBJ2-7,TRBV4-3,TGCGCCAGCAGCCAAGATGTACGGCTTCTTTACGAGCAGTACTTC,CASSQDVRLLYEQYF
.,.,TRBJ2-5,TRBV11-2,TGTGCCAGCAGCTTAGGAGGGGGGCGTCAAGAGACCCAGTACTTC,CASSLGGGRQETQYF
.,TRBD1,TRBJ1-4,TRBV11-2,TGTGCCAGCATTAAGGACAGGGGTGGGGAAAAACTGTTTTTT,CASIKDRGGEKLFF
.,.,TRBJ1-5,TRBV27,TGTGCCAGCAGTCCCTCCCGGGACAACAATCAGCCCCAGCATTTT,CASSPSRDNNQPQHF
.,TRBD2,TRBJ2-3,TRBV2,TGTGCCAGCAAAAGGACTAGCGGGGGGTTGGATACGCAGTATTTT,CASKRTSGGLDTQYF
.,.,TRBJ2-6,TRBV3-1/TRBV3-2,TGTGCCAGCAGCCGCCGAGGGTCGGGGGCCAACGTCCTGACTTTC,CASSRRGSGANVLTF
.,.,TRBJ2-3,TRBV6-2/TRBV6-3,TGTGCCAGCAGTTACTGGCGGGGGCAATCCTCAGATACGCAGTATTTT,CASSYWRGQSSDTQYF
.,.,TRBJ2-7,TRBV30,TGTGCCTGGGGAGGAACCTACGAGCAGTACTTC,CAWGGTYEQYF